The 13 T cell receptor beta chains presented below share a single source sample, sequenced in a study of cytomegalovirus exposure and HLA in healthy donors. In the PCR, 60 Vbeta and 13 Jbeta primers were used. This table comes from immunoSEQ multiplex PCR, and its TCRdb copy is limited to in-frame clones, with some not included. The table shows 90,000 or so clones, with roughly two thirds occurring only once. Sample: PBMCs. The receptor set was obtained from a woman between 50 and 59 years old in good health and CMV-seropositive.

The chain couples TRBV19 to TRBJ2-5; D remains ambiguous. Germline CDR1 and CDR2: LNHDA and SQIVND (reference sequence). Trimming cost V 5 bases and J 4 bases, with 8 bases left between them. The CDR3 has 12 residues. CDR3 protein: CASSLSGETQYF. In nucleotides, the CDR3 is TGTGCCAGTAGTCTTTCCGGAGAGACCCAGTACTTC.

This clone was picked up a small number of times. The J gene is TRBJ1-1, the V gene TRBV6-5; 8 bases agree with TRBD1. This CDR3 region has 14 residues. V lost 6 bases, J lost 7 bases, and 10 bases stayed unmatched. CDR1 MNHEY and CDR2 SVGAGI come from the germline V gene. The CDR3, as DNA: TGTGCCAGCAGACGACCGACAGGGGTGGGTGAAGCTTTCTTT. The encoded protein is CASRRPTGVGEAFF.

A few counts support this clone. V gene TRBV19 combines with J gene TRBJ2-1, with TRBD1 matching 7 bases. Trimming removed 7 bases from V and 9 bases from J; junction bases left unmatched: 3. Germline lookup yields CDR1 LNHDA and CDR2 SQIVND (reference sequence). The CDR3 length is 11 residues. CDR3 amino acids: CASITGVEQFF. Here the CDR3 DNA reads TGTGCCAGTATCACAGGGGTTGAGCAGTTCTTC.

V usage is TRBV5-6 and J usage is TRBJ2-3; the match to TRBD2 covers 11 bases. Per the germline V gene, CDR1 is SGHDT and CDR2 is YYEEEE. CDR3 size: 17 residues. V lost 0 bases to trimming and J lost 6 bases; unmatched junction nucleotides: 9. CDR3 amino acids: CASSLVTSGRIRDTQYF. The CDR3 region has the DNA TGTGCCAGCAGCTTGGTAACTAGCGGGAGAATAAGGGATACGCAGTATTTT.

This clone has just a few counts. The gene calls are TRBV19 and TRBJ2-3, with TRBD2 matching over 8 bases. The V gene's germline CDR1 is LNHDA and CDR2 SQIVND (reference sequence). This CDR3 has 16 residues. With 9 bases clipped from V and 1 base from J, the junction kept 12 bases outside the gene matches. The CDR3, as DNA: TGTGCCAGCCTGATGAGCGGGAGAGGGGGCACAGATACGCAGTATTTT. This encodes CASLMSGRGGTDTQYF.

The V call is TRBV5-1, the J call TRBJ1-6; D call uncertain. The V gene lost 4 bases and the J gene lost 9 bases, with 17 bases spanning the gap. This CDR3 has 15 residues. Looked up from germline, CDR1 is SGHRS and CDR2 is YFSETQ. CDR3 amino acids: CASSLEGGNFSPLHF. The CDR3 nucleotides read TGCGCCAGCAGCCTTGAGGGAGGGAATTTTTCACCCCTCCACTTT.

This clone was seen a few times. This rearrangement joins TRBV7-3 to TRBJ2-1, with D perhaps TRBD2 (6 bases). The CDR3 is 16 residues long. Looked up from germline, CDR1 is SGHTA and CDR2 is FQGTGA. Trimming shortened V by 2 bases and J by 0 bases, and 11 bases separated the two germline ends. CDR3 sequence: CASSLLGRSSYNEQFF. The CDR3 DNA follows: TGTGCCAGCAGCTTACTAGGGAGGAGCTCCTACAATGAGCAGTTCTTC.

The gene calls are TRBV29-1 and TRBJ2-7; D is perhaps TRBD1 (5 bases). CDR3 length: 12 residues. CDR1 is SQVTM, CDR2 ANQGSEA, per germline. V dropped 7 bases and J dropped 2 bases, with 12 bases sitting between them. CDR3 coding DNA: TGCAGCGCCTCGACAGTACCCTACGAGCAGTACTTC. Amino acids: CSASTVPYEQYF.

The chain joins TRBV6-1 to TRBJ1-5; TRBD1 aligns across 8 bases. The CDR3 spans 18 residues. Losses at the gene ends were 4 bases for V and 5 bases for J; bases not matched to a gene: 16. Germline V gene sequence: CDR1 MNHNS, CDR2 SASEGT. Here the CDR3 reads CASSVRTGTGGTHQPQHF. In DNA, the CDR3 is TGTGCCAGCAGTGTCCGAACCGGGACAGGCGGCACGCATCAGCCCCAGCATTTT.

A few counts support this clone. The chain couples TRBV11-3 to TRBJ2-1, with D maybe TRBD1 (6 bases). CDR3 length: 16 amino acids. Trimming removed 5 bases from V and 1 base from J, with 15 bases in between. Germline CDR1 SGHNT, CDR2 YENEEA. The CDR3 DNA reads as TGTGCCAGCAGCCCATTCTTAGGGGGATCCTACAATGAGCAGTTCTTC. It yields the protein CASSPFLGGSYNEQFF.

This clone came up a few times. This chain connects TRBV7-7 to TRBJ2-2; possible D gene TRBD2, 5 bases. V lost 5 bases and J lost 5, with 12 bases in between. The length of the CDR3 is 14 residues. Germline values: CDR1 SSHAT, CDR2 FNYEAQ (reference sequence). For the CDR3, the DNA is TGTGCCAGCAGCCGAACTAGAACTACCGGGGAGCTGTTTTTT. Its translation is CASSRTRTTGELFF.

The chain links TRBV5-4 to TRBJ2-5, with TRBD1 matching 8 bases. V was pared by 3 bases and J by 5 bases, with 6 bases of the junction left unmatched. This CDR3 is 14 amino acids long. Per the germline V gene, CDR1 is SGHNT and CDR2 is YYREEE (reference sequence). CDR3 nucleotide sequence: TGTGCCAGCAGCTCCCAGGGGGCCTGGGAGACCCAGTACTTC. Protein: CASSSQGAWETQYF.

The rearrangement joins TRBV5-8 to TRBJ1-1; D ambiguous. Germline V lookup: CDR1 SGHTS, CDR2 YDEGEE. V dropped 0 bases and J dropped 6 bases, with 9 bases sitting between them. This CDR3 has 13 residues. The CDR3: CASSLERYAEAFF. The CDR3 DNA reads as TGTGCCAGCAGCTTGGAGCGGTATGCTGAAGCTTTCTTT. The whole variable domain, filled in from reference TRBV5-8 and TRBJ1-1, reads EAGVTQSPTHLIKTRGQQATLRCSPISGHTSVYWYQQALGLGLQFLLWYDEGEERNRGNFPPRFSGRQFPNYSSELNVNALELEDSALYLCASSLERYAEAFFGQGTRLTVV.